This TCR beta chain was observed in a study of shared clonotypes between healthy human individuals. Broader study findings: Clonotype sharing across a few donors was observed for around 5% of naive CD4 clonotypes. Large depth notwithstanding, sorted-subset sequencing proved incomplete by rarefaction.

From germline, CDR1 is MDHEN and CDR2 SYDVKM. The CDR3 totals 16 residues. Under the authors' procedure: Filtering differed because ImmunoSEQ produced junction-only sequences that carried no quality scores. The method was immunoSEQ multiplex PCR; TCRdb's version includes in-frame clones alone and lacks a portion of them. Clonal size and the V and J genes are those of that table, whereas D and trimming came from the DNA. The data show some 580,000 clones, 97% seen once. Free of recent acute infections or vaccinations, the donors were healthy HIV-negative adults. This clone was seen once. Its antigen is as yet unknown.

What was sequenced was naive CD4+ T cells sorted from blood. Subset described: CD45RA+ positively selected. The chain has TRBV28 and TRBJ2-5, with TRBD1 identical over 9 bases. The J call could be wrong; TRBJ2-7 is a better fit for the DNA end. This TCR derives from a woman aged 25 to 45 in good health. In DNA, the CDR3 is TGTGCCAGCAGTTCCCCCGGGACAGGGAACACCTACGAGCAGTACTTC. Its protein product is CASSSPGTGNTYEQYF.